The T cell receptor (beta chain) described here comes from a study of sequential checkpoint blockade in melanoma. Study-level findings and limits: T-cell fraction and clonality followed PD-L1 and CD8+ counts, not mutational load.

V lost 4 bases to trimming and J lost 7 bases; unmatched junction nucleotides: 6. CDR1 is SGHNT and CDR2 is YENEEA in the germline V gene. The length of the CDR3 is 14 residues. Clones were read by immunoSEQ multiplex PCR, and TCRdb kept only the in-frame ones, dropping some. The data show approximately 37,000 clones, around 32% seen once. Treatment: randomized to nivolumab then ipilimumab (arm A) or the reverse (arm B). Regarding this clone: Its antigen is still unknown.

This TCR derives from a human donor with melanoma. The sample consisted of tumor tissue (inferred from file names), taken from a patient given nivolumab and ipilimumab in sequence. The chain carries TRBV11-3 and TRBJ1-2; 10 nucleotides align to TRBD1. This chain's CDR3 is CASSYRQGASGYTF. CDR3 nucleotides: TGTGCCAGCAGCTACAGACAGGGGGCGTCTGGCTACACCTTC.